The entry below gives a single TCR beta chain sequence along with its context. Its antigen is not known. Healthy individuals who donated bone marrow served as the donors. This record belongs to a study of cytomegalovirus exposure and HLA in healthy donors. For the study at large: An analysis done earlier identified about 120 million unique TCR beta sequences from approximately 180 million T cells. Study results and caveats: Roughly even sequencing depth across donors was the assumption behind the presence/absence analyses. Indistinguishable V segments, including TRBV6-2 and TRBV6-3, were excluded.

The ends lost 0 bases at V and 2 bases at J; junction bases unmatched: 8. The CDR3 runs 17 residues. Germline CDR1 is SGHVS and CDR2 is FNYEAQ. The study ran its PCR with 60 Vbeta and 13 Jbeta primers. The assay was immunoSEQ multiplex PCR, and TCRdb's table has in-frame clones only and misses some. Here the sample spans around 150,000 clones, over 70% being singletons. This sequence was found in a male donor in good health and CMV-seronegative. The genes are TRBV7-6 and TRBJ2-7; 9 nucleotides align to TRBD2. Sequencing used PBMCs. CDR3 in amino acids: CASSLAGPIAGAYEQYF. DNA of the CDR3: TGTGCCAGCAGCTTAGCGGGACCGATAGCGGGAGCCTACGAGCAGTACTTC.